The present T cell receptor beta chain was sequenced within a study of shared clonotypes between healthy human individuals. Regarding the study as a whole: Clonotypes shared by all four donors outscored non-shared clonotypes in generation probability.

Assay used: immunoSEQ multiplex PCR; TCRdb lists only in-frame clones, some missing. The sample has 2 million to 2.5 million clones, 80% to 95% seen once. The CDR3 has 14 amino acids. The junction had 0 bases not matched to a gene; V was cut back by 4 bases and J by 4 bases. CDR1 is SNHLY and CDR2 is FYNNEI in the germline V gene. Concerning this clone itself: No antigen is known for it.

Input material: naive CD4+ T cells from PBMCs. Subset meaning: CD45RA+ positively selected. The clonotype comes from a man younger than 30 in good health. Some clones in this sample may be carry-over from other donors' samples. The chain joins TRBV2 to TRBJ1-3; 11 bases match TRBD1. The CDR3 sequence is CASSGTGGGNTIYF. CDR3 in DNA: TGTGCCAGCAGTGGGACAGGGGGCGGAAACACCATATATTTT.